This TCR beta chain appears in the sequencing data of a study of molecular identifiers for immune sequencing clone quantification. Study-level findings and limits: Clones above 20 RNA copies contained over 98% of effector molecules and under 1% of naive molecules. With a barcode shared among identical TCR molecules, highly expanded clone sizes could be underestimated.

Notes on this clonotype: Its antigen is not identified. Since a much larger clone is just one base distant, this may be a read error.

The CDR3 has 16 amino acids. Each CDR3 protein is one row after TCRdb ran MiXCR on the PCR reads. The sample yields roughly 320,000 distinct CDR3 sequences, 24% seen once. The receptor was derived from a human donor in good health. Some libraries in this study had Jurkat cell RNA spiked in. The sample comprised naive CD8+ T cells from blood, with Jurkat cell RNA spiked in. Subset described: FACS-sorted CD8+CD4-CCR7+CD45RA+ naive T cells. The chain carries TRBV12-3 or TRBV12-4 and TRBJ2-5, with 9 bases aligning to TRBD2. CDR3 region: CTSSPLEAGGQETQYF. The DNA of the CDR3 is TGTACCAGCAGTCCCCTCGAAGCGGGGGGACAAGAGACCCAGTACTTC.